A selection of T cell receptor beta chains follows, all from one sample in a study of technical replicates of blood from several donors. The repertoire was sequenced with immunoSEQ multiplex PCR; TCRdb's copy has only in-frame clones and lacks some. The sample has 55,000 to 75,000 clones, roughly 89% seen once. Sequenced material: PBMCs. These receptors originate from a human donor in good health. Some clones in this sample may be carry-over from other donors' samples. Each CDR3 is given with its conserved first and last residue. D genes are given only for firm matches. Part of the rows lack a size; the others show once, few, many or a class for expanded clones.

CDR3aa,CDR3nt,abundance,d_gene,v_gene,j_gene
CASRGIAGLGETQYF,TGTGCCAGCAGGGGTATAGCGGGGTTGGGGGAGACCCAGTACTTC,NA,TRBD2,TRBV2,TRBJ2-5
CASSKETGGWDGYTF,TGTGCCAGCAGCAAAGAGACAGGGGGCTGGGATGGCTACACCTTC,NA,TRBD1,TRBV5-4,TRBJ1-2
CASSLDRGDTEAFF,TGTGCCAGCAGCTTGGACAGGGGGGACACTGAAGCTTTCTTT,NA,TRBD1,TRBV5-4,TRBJ1-1
CASSQGTSGGSYNEQFF,TGCGCCAGCAGCCAAGGGACTAGCGGGGGGTCCTACAATGAGCAGTTCTTC,NA,TRBD2,TRBV4-3,TRBJ2-1
CASSSSGGRTDTQYF,TGCGCCAGCAGCTCTAGCGGGGGGCGCACAGATACGCAGTATTTT,NA,TRBD2,TRBV5-1,TRBJ2-3
CASREGTVYTEAFF,TGCGCCAGCAGGGAAGGGACAGTTTACACTGAAGCTTTCTTT,NA,TRBD1,TRBV5-1,TRBJ1-1
CASSVSSSGRGETQYF,TGTGCCAGCAGCGTAAGCTCTAGCGGGAGGGGGGAGACCCAGTACTTC,NA,TRBD2,TRBV9,TRBJ2-5
CASSFGETQYF,TGCGCCAGCAGCTTCGGGGAGACCCAGTACTTC,NA,NA,TRBV5-1,TRBJ2-5
CASSYPREGPMGELFF,TGTGCCAGCAGCTACCCCAGGGAGGGGCCCATGGGGGAGCTGTTTTTT,NA,TRBD2,TRBV7-8,TRBJ2-2
CASSLWGNTEAFF,TGTGCCAGCAGCTTGTGGGGCAACACTGAAGCTTTCTTT,NA,NA,TRBV5-6,TRBJ1-1
CASSLDRETPLHF,TGTGCCAGCAGCTTAGACAGGGAAACACCCCTCCACTTT,NA,TRBD1,TRBV7-3,TRBJ1-6
CAISHPGGLADTQYF,TGTGCCATCAGTCATCCGGGGGGCCTCGCAGATACGCAGTATTTT,NA,NA,TRBV10-3,TRBJ2-3
CASSRTRSNTGELFF,TGTGCCAGTAGTAGGACTCGGTCGAACACCGGGGAGCTGTTTTTT,NA,NA,TRBV19,TRBJ2-2
CASSYHLAHTHEQYF,TGTGCCAGCAGTTACCACCTAGCCCATACGCACGAGCAGTACTTC,NA,NA,TRBV6-5,TRBJ2-7
CASSFGGTPYEQYF,TGTGCCAGCAGCTTCGGCGGGACTCCCTACGAGCAGTACTTC,NA,NA,TRBV5-6,TRBJ2-7
CASRNRGSSYEQYF,TGTGCCAGCAGGAACAGGGGTAGTTCCTACGAGCAGTACTTC,NA,TRBD1,TRBV28,TRBJ2-7
CASSAKAGNTDTQYF,TGTGCCAGCAGCGCCAAGGCCGGGAACACAGATACGCAGTATTTT,NA,NA,TRBV7-8,TRBJ2-3
CASSLAHSSGRYTDTQYF,TGTGCCAGCAGCTTAGCGCACTCTAGCGGGCGTTACACAGATACGCAGTATTTT,NA,TRBD2,TRBV7-8,TRBJ2-3
CASSAGQGRSPLHF,TGTGCCAGCAGTGCTGGACAGGGGAGGTCACCCCTCCACTTT,once,TRBD1,TRBV6-4,TRBJ1-6
CASSLLRLAEYNEQFF,TGTGCCAGCAGTTTATTGAGACTAGCGGAATACAATGAGCAGTTCTTC,NA,TRBD2,TRBV27,TRBJ2-1
CSARPGLEAFF,TGCAGTGCCAGGCCAGGGCTTGAAGCTTTCTTT,few,NA,TRBV20-1,TRBJ1-1
CASSFSALLNNEQFF,TGTGCCAGCAGCTTTAGCGCTTTACTGAACAATGAGCAGTTCTTC,NA,NA,TRBV5-4,TRBJ2-1
CASINARENTYEQYF,TGCGCCAGCATAAATGCGCGGGAGAACACATACGAGCAGTACTTC,NA,TRBD2,TRBV5-1,TRBJ2-7
CASSLRTGGEKLFF,TGTGCCAGCAGTTTAAGGACAGGGGGTGAAAAACTGTTTTTT,NA,TRBD1,TRBV27,TRBJ1-4
CASSERASGTSTDTQYF,TGTGCCAGCAGTGAACGGGCTAGCGGGACGTCCACAGATACGCAGTATTTT,NA,TRBD2,TRBV6-1,TRBJ2-3
CASSLASTAVTQYF,TGTGCCAGCAGCTTAGCGTCGACCGCGGTGACCCAGTACTTC,NA,NA,TRBV7-9,TRBJ2-5
CASSQTMGQGFEAFF,TGCGCCAGCAGCCAAACTATGGGACAGGGATTTGAAGCTTTCTTT,NA,TRBD1,TRBV4-3,TRBJ1-1
CASSQSRGTQDYGYTF,TGTGCCAGCAGTCAAAGCCGGGGAACTCAGGACTATGGCTACACCTTC,NA,NA,TRBV7-9,TRBJ1-2
CASSLEGGGSTEAFF,TGTGCCAGCAGCTTAGAGGGTGGAGGATCCACTGAAGCTTTCTTT,NA,NA,TRBV7-9,TRBJ1-1
CASSFQFRGVWQPQHF,TGTGCCAGCAGTTTTCAGTTTCGGGGGGTATGGCAGCCCCAGCATTTT,NA,NA,TRBV27,TRBJ1-5
CASSSTGFYEQYF,TGTGCCAGCAGTTCGACAGGGTTCTACGAGCAGTACTTC,NA,TRBD1,TRBV6-5,TRBJ2-7
CSAQVNEQFF,TGCAGTGCTCAGGTCAATGAGCAGTTCTTC,once,NA,TRBV20-1,TRBJ2-1
CASSSDRVRPQHF,TGTGCCAGCAGCTCGGACAGGGTGAGGCCCCAGCATTTT,NA,TRBD1,TRBV7-8,TRBJ1-5
CASSFRSGGYTGELFF,TGTGCCAGCAGCTTTAGAAGCGGGGGCTACACCGGGGAGCTGTTTTTT,NA,TRBD2,TRBV13,TRBJ2-2
CASSLRTGNYGYTF,TGTGCCAGTAGTCTCCGGACAGGGAACTATGGCTACACCTTC,NA,TRBD1,TRBV19,TRBJ1-2
CASSEGQGQETQYF,TGTGCCAGCAGCGAGGGACAGGGCCAAGAGACCCAGTACTTC,NA,TRBD1,TRBV9,TRBJ2-5
CASSYRHRNTEAFF,TGTGCCAGCAGTTACCGACACCGGAACACTGAAGCTTTCTTT,few,NA,TRBV6-5,TRBJ1-1
CASSQGMVAGGQRYEQYF,TGCGCCAGCAGCCAAGGGATGGTGGCGGGGGGGCAACGGTACGAGCAGTACTTC,NA,TRBD2,TRBV4-1,TRBJ2-7
CASSRLAGGETQYF,TGTGCCAGCAGTCGACTAGCGGGAGGAGAGACCCAGTACTTC,NA,TRBD2,TRBV6-6,TRBJ2-5
CASSDSGVSGANVLTF,TGTGCCAGCAGTGATTCAGGGGTCTCTGGGGCCAACGTCCTGACTTTC,NA,NA,TRBV25-1,TRBJ2-6
CASSRTDRIHYGYTF,TGTGCCAGCAGTCGAACCGACAGGATTCACTATGGCTACACCTTC,NA,NA,TRBV28,TRBJ1-2